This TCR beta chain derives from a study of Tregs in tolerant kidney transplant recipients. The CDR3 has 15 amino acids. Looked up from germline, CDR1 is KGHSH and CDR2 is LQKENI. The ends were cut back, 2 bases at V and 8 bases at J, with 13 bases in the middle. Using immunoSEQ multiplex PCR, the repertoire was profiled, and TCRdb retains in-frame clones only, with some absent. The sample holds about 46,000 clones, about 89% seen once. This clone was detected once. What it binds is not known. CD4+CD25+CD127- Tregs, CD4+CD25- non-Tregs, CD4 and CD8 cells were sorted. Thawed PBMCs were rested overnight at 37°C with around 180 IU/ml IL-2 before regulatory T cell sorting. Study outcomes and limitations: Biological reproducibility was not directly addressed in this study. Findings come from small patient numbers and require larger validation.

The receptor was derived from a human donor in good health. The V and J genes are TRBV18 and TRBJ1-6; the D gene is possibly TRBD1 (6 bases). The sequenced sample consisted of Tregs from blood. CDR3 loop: CASSPSVRGDSPLHF. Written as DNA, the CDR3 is TGTGCCAGCTCACCATCTGTCAGGGGTGATTCACCCCTCCACTTT.